The 27 T cell receptor beta chains presented below share a single source sample, sequenced in a study of post-analysis software for immune sequencing data. Researchers reported that TCR beta cDNA libraries carried unique molecular identifiers. TCRdb redid the calling of the PCR reads with MiXCR, one entry per CDR3 protein. The data show around 200,000 distinct CDR3 sequences, 29% seen once. These receptors' antigens are unknown. Study findings and constraints: About five TRBV segments appeared more often in patients than in controls, and TRBV5-6, TRBV5-1 and TRBV20-1 were among these.

The sequenced sample consisted of blood. The receptors shown here come from a girl aged 2-17 years with multiple sclerosis.

At least ten counts were recorded for this clonotype. The rearrangement links TRBV20-1 to TRBJ2-3; D is possibly TRBD2 (6 bases). This CDR3 is 13 amino acids long. Germline CDR1 and CDR2: DFQATT and SNEGSKA (reference sequence). The V end was cut by 3 bases, the J end by 4 bases, with 11 bases between. The CDR3 nucleotides read TGCAGTGCTAGTTGGCGGGGAGCAGATACGCAGTATTTT. Its protein product is CSASWRGADTQYF.

In this sample, this clonotype turned up many times. The rearrangement joins TRBV5-1 to TRBJ2-5, with D perhaps TRBD2 (6 bases). Per germline, CDR1 SGHRS and CDR2 YFSETQ. The CDR3 runs 14 residues. The V end lost 1 base, the J end lost 5 bases, and 12 bases lay between the germline ends. CDR3 bases: TGCGCCAGCAGCTTGCACACGGGGGTCGAGACCCAGTACTTC. It encodes CASSLHTGVETQYF. Complete variable domain (other parts from reference TRBV5-1 and TRBJ2-5): KAGVTQTPRYLIKTRGQQVTLSCSPISGHRSVSWYQQTPGQGLQFLFEYFSETQRNKGNFPGRFSGRQFSNSRSEMNVSTLELGDSALYLCASSLHTGVETQYFGPGTRLLVL.

The chain couples TRBV20-1 to TRBJ2-3, with D perhaps assigned TRBD1 or TRBD2 (5 bases each). V was clipped by 0 bases and J by 2 bases, with 18 bases between them. CDR1 is DFQATT and CDR2 is SNEGSKA in the germline V gene (reference sequence). This CDR3 is 17 amino acids long. CDR3 nucleotides: TGCAGTGCTAGAGACCAGGGACCAACGAGTAACACAGATACGCAGTATTTT. This translates into CSARDQGPTSNTDTQYF.

This clonotype has a handful of counts. The chain uses TRBV5-1 and TRBJ2-3; 11 bases fit TRBD1. The germline gives CDR1 SGHRS, CDR2 YFSETQ. V gave up 4 bases and J gave up 4 bases; unmatched junction bases: 5. The CDR3 totals 15 residues. The CDR3 bases are TGCGCCAGCAGCGCCGGGACAGGGGGGTCAGATACGCAGTATTTT. Its protein is CASSAGTGGSDTQYF.

This clonotype was found many times. The chain employs TRBV12-3 or TRBV12-4 and TRBJ2-5; no firm D call. V shed 8 bases and J shed 1 base, with 8 bases lying between them. The CDR3 is 12 residues long. The CDR3 DNA sequence: TGTGCCAGCTCCCCGGCCCAAGAGACCCAGTACTTC. It codes for CASSPAQETQYF.

In regard to this clonotype: This may be a read error: a much more frequent sequence differs by one nucleotide. J is TRBJ2-7 and V is TRBV18; TRBD1 is a possible D gene (6 bases). The CDR3 has 13 amino acids. Germline-derived CDR1 and CDR2 are KGHSH and LQKENI. CDR3 nucleotide sequence: TGTGTCAGCTCACAGGGCGGTTTCTACGAGCAGTACTTC. Protein sequence: CVSSQGGFYEQYF.

This clonotype was seen ten or more times. The chain recombines TRBV28 with TRBJ1-1; perhaps TRBD1 as D (5 bases). V lost 2 bases and J lost 5, with 12 bases in between. Germline loops: CDR1 MDHEN, CDR2 SYDVKM. The CDR3 is 14 amino acids. The CDR3 region has the DNA TGTGCCAGCAGTTTAAGTAGATGGGGGACTGAAGCTTTCTTT. This translates into CASSLSRWGTEAFF.

This clonotype was recorded at least ten times. The chain recombines TRBV29-1 with TRBJ1-1; tentative D call: TRBD1 (6 bases). CDR1 and CDR2 from the germline V gene are SQVTM and ANQGSEA. Trimming removed 6 bases at V and 5 bases at J, with 16 bases between. This CDR3 comprises 13 residues. CDR3 in DNA: TGCAGCGTCGAACAGGGTTCCGGGACTGAAGCTTTCTTT. Protein: CSVEQGSGTEAFF.

About this clonotype itself: This may be a read error: a much more frequent sequence differs by one nucleotide. This chain connects TRBV10-3 to TRBJ1-5; the D is unclear. CDR3 size: 16 residues. Germline CDR1 is ENHRY and CDR2 is SYGVKD. The CDR3 DNA sequence: TGTGCCATCGGTGACCACTCAGAGGGTCGCAATCAGCCCCAGCATTTT. It is translated as CAIGDHSEGRNQPQHF.

V is TRBV12-3 or TRBV12-4 and J is TRBJ1-1, with D hard to call. Trimming stripped 6 bases from V and 5 bases from J, with 13 bases between. The CDR3 totals 13 residues. The CDR3 nucleotides are TGTGCCAGCAGGCCTAGAGCCCTGACTGAAGCTTTCTTT. Translation gives CASRPRALTEAFF.

This clonotype was found many times. Here the CDR3 DNA reads TGTGCCAGCAGACCCGGGGGGGTAAGAGGGTGGAGGAATGAGCAGTTCTTC. The encoded protein is CASRPGGVRGWRNEQFF. The gene calls are TRBV28 and TRBJ2-1, with TRBD2 matching over 8 bases. Per germline, CDR1 MDHEN and CDR2 SYDVKM. This CDR3 contains 17 residues. The ends lost 6 bases at V and 7 bases at J; junction bases unmatched: 17.

This clonotype was counted only a few times. CDR3 protein: CASSPGTVLTDTQYF. The CDR3 nucleotides are TGTGCCAGCAGCCCTGGGACAGTCCTCACAGATACGCAGTATTTT. V is TRBV14 and J is TRBJ2-3; TRBD1 matches at 7 bases. CDR3 length equals 15 residues. V was pared by 4 bases and J by 2 bases, with 6 bases of the junction left unmatched. Germline V gives CDR1 SGHDN, CDR2 FVKESK. The full variable domain, its missing parts supplied by reference TRBV14 and TRBJ2-3, is EAGVTQFPSHSVIEKGQTVTLRCDPISGHDNLYWYRRVMGKEIKFLLHFVKESKQDESGMPNNRFLAERTGGTYSTLKVQPAELEDSGVYFCASSPGTVLTDTQYFGPGTRLTVL.

This clonotype was seen repeatedly, ten times or more. The genes are TRBV2 and TRBJ2-5; D is unclear. The V end lost 3 bases, the J end lost 7 bases, and 18 bases lay between the germline ends. There are 15 residues in the CDR3. CDR1 is SNHLY and CDR2 is FYNNEI in the germline V gene. The CDR3 DNA is TGTGCCAGCAGTGAGACGGGTTGGCGGTCCAGGACCCAGTACTTC. Encoded protein: CASSETGWRSRTQYF.

The sample holds a few counts of this clonotype. This chain links TRBV7-9 with TRBJ2-2, with D perhaps matching TRBD2 (6 bases). V was clipped by 5 bases and J by 1 base, with 11 bases between them. The CDR3 has 15 residues. The germline V gene encodes CDR1 SEHNR and CDR2 FQNEAQ (reference sequence). CDR3 in amino acids: CASSLGTGNTGELFF. CDR3 nucleotide sequence: TGTGCCAGCAGCCTGGGGACTGGGAACACCGGGGAGCTGTTTTTT.

This clonotype was counted ten times or more. The chain joins TRBV7-2 to TRBJ2-1; the D is unclear. Germline assignment: CDR1 SGHTA and CDR2 FQGNSA. This CDR3 comprises 14 residues. Trimming took 2 bases from V and 2 from J, leaving 7 bases between them. The CDR3 region has the DNA TGTGCCAGCAGCTTATTAGCAACCTACAATGAGCAGTTCTTC. This translates into CASSLLATYNEQFF. Supplemented by reference TRBV7-2 and TRBJ2-1, the full variable domain reads GAGVSQSPSNKVTEKGKDVELRCDPISGHTALYWYRQSLGQGLEFLIYFQGNSAPDKSGLPSDRFSAERTGGSVSTLTIQRTQQEDSAVYLCASSLLATYNEQFFGPGTRLTVL.

A remark on this clonotype: A much larger clone differs by one base, so this may be a read error. This chain connects TRBV15 to TRBJ2-3, with TRBD2 identical over 11 bases. Per germline, CDR1 LNHNV and CDR2 YYDKDF (reference sequence). This CDR3 comprises 15 residues. CDR3 protein: CATGRGTSGADTQYF. The DNA for the CDR3 is TGTGCCACCGGCAGAGGGACTAGCGGCGCAGATACGCAGTATTTT.

V usage is TRBV6-5 and J usage is TRBJ1-6; TRBD1 aligns across 8 bases. The junction had 4 bases not matched to a gene; V was cut back by 5 bases and J by 7 bases. This CDR3 region has 14 residues. Germline V gene lookup returns CDR1 MNHEY and CDR2 SVGAGI. The CDR3 spells CASSRQGPNSPLHF. The CDR3 DNA sequence: TGTGCCAGCAGTCGACAGGGGCCAAATTCACCCCTCCACTTT.

The chain employs TRBV6-1 and TRBJ1-6, with unresolved D. The CDR3 extends over 11 amino acids. Trimming stripped 1 base from V and 18 bases from J, with 10 bases between. Germline CDR1 MNHNS, CDR2 SASEGT. The DNA of the CDR3 is TGTGCCAGCAGTGAAGGCTGGGAGGCCCACTTT. Its translation is CASSEGWEAHF.

This clonotype showed up many times. The chain recombines TRBV2 with TRBJ1-2; D ambiguous. CDR3 size: 13 residues. The V end lost 7 bases, the J end lost 2 bases, and 11 bases lay between the germline ends. Germline values: CDR1 SNHLY, CDR2 FYNNEI. The CDR3: CASTKGPNYGYTF. As DNA, the CDR3 is TGTGCCAGCACCAAAGGGCCAAACTATGGCTACACCTTC.

The chain joins TRBV29-1 to TRBJ2-7; 7 nucleotides align to TRBD2. Germline values: CDR1 SQVTM, CDR2 ANQGSEA. Trimming cost V 5 bases and J 3 bases; bases outside gene matches: 10. The CDR3 sequence is 14 residues long. The CDR3 sequence is CSVKVGGRSYEQYF. The CDR3 nucleotides are TGCAGCGTTAAAGTGGGGGGGAGAAGCTACGAGCAGTACTTC.

This clonotype was seen a few times. J is TRBJ2-1 and V is TRBV28; 12 bases agree with TRBD2. After removal of 5 bases from V and 8 bases from J, the junction contained 4 bases not matched to a gene. The length of the CDR3 is 14 residues. CDR1 is MDHEN and CDR2 is SYDVKM in the germline V gene. The CDR3 here is CASSVTSGRDEQFF. For the CDR3, the DNA is TGTGCCAGCAGTGTGACTAGCGGGAGAGATGAGCAGTTCTTC.

Note on this clonotype: Possible read error: a much larger clone is one base away. The chain uses TRBV7-2 and TRBJ2-1; D perhaps matches TRBD1 (6 bases). The CDR3 extends over 14 amino acids. Germline V gene sequence: CDR1 SGHTA, CDR2 FQGNSA. CDR3 sequence reads: CASGLVRGNNEQFF. CDR3 nucleotides: TGTGCCAGCGGCTTAGTTAGGGGGAACAATGAGCAGTTCTTC. The whole variable domain, filled in from reference TRBV7-2 and TRBJ2-1, reads GAGVSQSPSNKVTEKGKDVELRCDPISGHTALYWYRQSLGQGLEFLIYFQGNSAPDKSGLPSDRFSAERTGGSVSTLTIQRTQQEDSAVYLCASGLVRGNNEQFFGPGTRLTVL.

This clonotype was counted many times. The chain joins TRBV15 to TRBJ2-1; 11 bases are a match to TRBD2. The CDR3 loop spans 20 amino acids. CDR1 is LNHNV and CDR2 is YYDKDF in the germline V gene (reference sequence). J was trimmed by 7 bases and V by 1 base; bases with no gene match: 18. This CDR3 reads CATSRVVTSGSHGGRNEQFF. CDR3 DNA: TGTGCCACCAGCAGAGTGGTAACTAGCGGGAGTCACGGGGGAAGAAATGAGCAGTTCTTC.

The genes are TRBV11-2 and TRBJ2-6; D is perhaps TRBD1 (6 bases). V gave up 4 bases and J gave up 0 bases, with 13 bases separating them. The CDR3 runs 17 residues. Germline assignment: CDR1 SGHAT and CDR2 FQNNGV. CDR3 amino acids: CASSSGQSGSGANVLTF. In DNA, the CDR3 is TGTGCCAGCAGCTCCGGACAGTCAGGCTCTGGGGCCAACGTCCTGACTTTC.

As concerns this clonotype: A much larger clone lies one base from this, so it may be a read error. The chain is built from TRBV7-9 and TRBJ2-4; D is ambiguous. Near its end, the DNA agrees better with TRBJ2-7, so the J call may be wrong. The CDR3 runs to 12 residues. Germline lookup yields CDR1 SEHNR and CDR2 FQNEAQ (reference sequence). The CDR3 reads CASGLDGHEQYF. The DNA of the CDR3 is TGTGCCAGCGGCTTAGATGGCCACGAGCAGTACTTC.

This clonotype appeared many times. In DNA, the CDR3 is TGCGCCAGCAGCTTGGGAGGGGCCAGCACCCAAGAGACCCAGTACTTC. Translating gives CASSLGGASTQETQYF. The chain combines TRBV5-1 with TRBJ2-5; the D gene could be TRBD1 or TRBD2 (5 bases each). Germline V gives CDR1 SGHRS, CDR2 YFSETQ. V was clipped by 0 bases and J by 1 base, with 13 bases between them. The CDR3 length is 16 residues.

A note on this clonotype: A single base separates this from a much larger clone, so it may be a read error. This rearrangement joins TRBV5-1 to TRBJ2-1, with TRBD2 matching over 9 bases. This CDR3 has 14 residues. CDR1 is SGHRS, CDR2 YFSETQ, per germline. The ends lost 0 bases at V and 15 bases at J; junction bases unmatched: 10. CDR3 amino acids: CASSLEVLAGRGFF. The CDR3 DNA sequence: TGCGCCAGCAGCTTGGAAGTTCTAGCGGGGCGAGGGTTCTTC.